This TCR beta chain is drawn from a study of cytomegalovirus exposure and HLA in healthy donors. Whole-study context: Most genotyped donors, around four fifths of about 400, had Caucasian-associated genetic ancestry.

Use of 60 Vbeta and 13 Jbeta primers characterized the PCR. In the original processing: In a later analysis, about 11 million of approximately 86 million unique beta chains occurred in at least two donors. Profiling relied on immunoSEQ multiplex PCR, and the TCRdb table lists in-frame clones only, not all of them. D and trimming come from the DNA, and the V and J calls and clone size come from that table. The sample holds approximately 170,000 clones, 80% seen once. CDR3 length equals 18 residues. Germline V gene lookup returns CDR1 SEHNR and CDR2 FQNEAQ (reference sequence). With V trimmed by 2 bases and J by 10 bases, 21 bases remained unmatched. About this clone itself: What it binds is unknown.

Study-wide points: Highly shared variants forming one cluster were likely a sequencing artifact. Presence/absence results assume similar sequencing depth per donor, which may not hold.

The chain combines TRBV7-9 with TRBJ2-3, with 7 bases matching TRBD2. This receptor was identified in a man in his late teens or twenties in good health and CMV-seropositive. The sample comprised PBMCs. DNA of the CDR3: TGTGCCAGCAGCTTAAACCTCCGGGAGTGGGGGGGTGACGGTCCGCAGTATTTT. This sequence encodes CASSLNLREWGGDGPQYF.